A single T cell receptor (beta chain) is shown here with its context. This sample stems from a study of blood T cell repertoires in COVID-19. Looked up from germline, CDR1 is SGHRS and CDR2 is YFSETQ. Trimming cost V 0 bases and J 0 bases, with 3 bases left between them. The CDR3 covers 14 residues. Profiled with immunoSEQ multiplex PCR; TCRdb holds only in-frame clones, not every one. Of 150,000 to 200,000 clones detected, approximately 80% appear once; the ten largest clones hold less than 15%. The sequencing sample was made of PBMCs or T cells enriched from blood (not recorded which). The chain recombines TRBV5-1 with TRBJ2-2; D gene unclear. The sequence was obtained from a man aged 45 to 65 who had recovered from COVID-19. This chain's CDR3 is CASSLAANTGELFF. The DNA for the CDR3 is TGCGCCAGCAGCTTGGCAGCGAACACCGGGGAGCTGTTTTTT.